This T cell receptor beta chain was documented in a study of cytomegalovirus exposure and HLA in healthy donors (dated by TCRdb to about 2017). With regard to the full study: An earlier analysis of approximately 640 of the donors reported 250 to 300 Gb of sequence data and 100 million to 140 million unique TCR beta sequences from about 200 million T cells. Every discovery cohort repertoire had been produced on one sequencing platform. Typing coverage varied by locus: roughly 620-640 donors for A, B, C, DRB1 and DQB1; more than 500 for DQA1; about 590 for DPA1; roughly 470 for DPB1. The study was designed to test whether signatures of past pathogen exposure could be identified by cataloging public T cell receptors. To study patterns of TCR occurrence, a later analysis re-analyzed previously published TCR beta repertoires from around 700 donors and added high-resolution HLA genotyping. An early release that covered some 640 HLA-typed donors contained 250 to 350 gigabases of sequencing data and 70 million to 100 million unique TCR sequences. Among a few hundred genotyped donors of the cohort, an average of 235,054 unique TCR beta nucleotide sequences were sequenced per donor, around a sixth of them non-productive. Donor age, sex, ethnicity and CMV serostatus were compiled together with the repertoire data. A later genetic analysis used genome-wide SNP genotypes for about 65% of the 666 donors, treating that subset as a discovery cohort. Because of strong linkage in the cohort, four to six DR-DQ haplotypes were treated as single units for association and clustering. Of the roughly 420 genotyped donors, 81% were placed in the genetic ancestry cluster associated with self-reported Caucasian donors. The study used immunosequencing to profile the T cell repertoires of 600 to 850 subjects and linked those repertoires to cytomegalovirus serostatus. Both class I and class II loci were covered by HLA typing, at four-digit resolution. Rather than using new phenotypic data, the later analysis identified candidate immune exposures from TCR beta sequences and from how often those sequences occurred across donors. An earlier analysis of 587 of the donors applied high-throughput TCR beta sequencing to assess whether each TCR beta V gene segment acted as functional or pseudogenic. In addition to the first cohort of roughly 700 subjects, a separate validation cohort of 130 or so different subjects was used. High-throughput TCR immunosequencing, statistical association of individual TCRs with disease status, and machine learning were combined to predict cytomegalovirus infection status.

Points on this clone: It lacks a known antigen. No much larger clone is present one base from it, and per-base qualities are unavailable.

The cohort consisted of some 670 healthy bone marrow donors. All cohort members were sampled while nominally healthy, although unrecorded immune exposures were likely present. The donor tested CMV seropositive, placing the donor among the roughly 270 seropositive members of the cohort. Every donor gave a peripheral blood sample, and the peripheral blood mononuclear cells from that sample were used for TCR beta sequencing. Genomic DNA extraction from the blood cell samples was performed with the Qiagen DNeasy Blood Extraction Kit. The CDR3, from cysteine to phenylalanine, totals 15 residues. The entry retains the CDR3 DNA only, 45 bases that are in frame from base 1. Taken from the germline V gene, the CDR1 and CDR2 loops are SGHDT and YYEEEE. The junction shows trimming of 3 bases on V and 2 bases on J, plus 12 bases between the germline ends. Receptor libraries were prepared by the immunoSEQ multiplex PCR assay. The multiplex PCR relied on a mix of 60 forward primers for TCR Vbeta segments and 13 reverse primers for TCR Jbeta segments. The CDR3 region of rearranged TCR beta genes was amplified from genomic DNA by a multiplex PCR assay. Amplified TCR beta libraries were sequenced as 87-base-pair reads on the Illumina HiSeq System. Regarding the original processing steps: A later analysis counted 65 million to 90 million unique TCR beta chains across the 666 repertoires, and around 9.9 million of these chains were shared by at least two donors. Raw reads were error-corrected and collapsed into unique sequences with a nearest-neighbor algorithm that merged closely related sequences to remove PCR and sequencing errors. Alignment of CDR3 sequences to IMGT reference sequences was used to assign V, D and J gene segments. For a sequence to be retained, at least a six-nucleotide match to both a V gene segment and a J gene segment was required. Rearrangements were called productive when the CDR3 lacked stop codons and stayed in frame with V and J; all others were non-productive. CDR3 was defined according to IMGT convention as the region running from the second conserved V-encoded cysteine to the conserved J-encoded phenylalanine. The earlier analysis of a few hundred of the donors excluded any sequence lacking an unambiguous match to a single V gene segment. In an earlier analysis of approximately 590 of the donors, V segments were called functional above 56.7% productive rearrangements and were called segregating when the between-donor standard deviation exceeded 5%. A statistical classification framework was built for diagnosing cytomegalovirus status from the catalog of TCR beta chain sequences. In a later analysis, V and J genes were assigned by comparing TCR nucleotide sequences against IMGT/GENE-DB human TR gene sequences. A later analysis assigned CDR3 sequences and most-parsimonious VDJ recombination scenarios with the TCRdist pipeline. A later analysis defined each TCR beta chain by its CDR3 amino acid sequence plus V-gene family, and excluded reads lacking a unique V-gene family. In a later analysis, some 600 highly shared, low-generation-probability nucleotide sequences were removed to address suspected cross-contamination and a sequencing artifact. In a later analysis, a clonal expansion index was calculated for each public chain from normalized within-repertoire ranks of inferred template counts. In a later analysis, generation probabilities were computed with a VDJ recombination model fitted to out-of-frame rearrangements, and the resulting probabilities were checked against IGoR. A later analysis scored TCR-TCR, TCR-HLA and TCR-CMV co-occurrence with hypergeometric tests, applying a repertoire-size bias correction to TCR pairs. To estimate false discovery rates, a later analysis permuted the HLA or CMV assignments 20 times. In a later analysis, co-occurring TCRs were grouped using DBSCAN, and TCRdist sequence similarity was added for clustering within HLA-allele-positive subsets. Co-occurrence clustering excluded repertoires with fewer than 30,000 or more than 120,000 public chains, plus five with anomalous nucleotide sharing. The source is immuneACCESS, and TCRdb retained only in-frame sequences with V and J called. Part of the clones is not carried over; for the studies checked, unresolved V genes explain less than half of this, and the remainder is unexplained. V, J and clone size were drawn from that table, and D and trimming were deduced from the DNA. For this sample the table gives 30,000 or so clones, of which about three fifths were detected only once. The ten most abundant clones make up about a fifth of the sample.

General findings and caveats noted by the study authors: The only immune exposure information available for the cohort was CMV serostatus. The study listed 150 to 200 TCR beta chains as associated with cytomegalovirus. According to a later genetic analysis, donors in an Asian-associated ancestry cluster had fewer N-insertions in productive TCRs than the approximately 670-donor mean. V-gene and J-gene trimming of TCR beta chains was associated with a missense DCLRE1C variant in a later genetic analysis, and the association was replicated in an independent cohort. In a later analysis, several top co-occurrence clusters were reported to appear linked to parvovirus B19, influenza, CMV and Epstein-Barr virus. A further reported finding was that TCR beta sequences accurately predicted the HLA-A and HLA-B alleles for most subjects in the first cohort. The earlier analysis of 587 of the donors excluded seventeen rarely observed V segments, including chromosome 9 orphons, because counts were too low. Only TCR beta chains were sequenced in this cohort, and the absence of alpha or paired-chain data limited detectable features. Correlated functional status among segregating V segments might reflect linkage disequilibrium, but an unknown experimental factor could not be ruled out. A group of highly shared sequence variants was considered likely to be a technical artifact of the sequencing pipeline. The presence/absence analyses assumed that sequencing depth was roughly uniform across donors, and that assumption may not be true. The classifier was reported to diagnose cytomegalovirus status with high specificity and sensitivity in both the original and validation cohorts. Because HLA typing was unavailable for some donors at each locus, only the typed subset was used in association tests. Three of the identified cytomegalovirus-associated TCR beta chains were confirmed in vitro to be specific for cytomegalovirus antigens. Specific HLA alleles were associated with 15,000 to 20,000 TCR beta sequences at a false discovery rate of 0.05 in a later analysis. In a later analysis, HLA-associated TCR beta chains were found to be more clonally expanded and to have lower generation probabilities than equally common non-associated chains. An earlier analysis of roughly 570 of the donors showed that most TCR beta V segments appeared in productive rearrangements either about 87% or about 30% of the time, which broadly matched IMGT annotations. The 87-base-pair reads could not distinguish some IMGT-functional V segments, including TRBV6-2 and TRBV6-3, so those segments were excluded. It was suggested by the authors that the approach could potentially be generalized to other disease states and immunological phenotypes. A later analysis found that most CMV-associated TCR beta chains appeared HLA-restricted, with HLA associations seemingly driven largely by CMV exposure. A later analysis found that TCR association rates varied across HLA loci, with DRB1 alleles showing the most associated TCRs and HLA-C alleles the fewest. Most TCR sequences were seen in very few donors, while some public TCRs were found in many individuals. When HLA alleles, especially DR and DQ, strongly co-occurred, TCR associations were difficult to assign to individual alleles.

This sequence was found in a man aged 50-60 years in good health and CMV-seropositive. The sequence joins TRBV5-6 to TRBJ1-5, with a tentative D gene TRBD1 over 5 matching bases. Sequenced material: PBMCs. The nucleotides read TGTGCCAGCAGCTCGTCGACAGAGGGCAATCAGCCCCAGCATTTT. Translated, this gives CASSSSTEGNQPQHF.